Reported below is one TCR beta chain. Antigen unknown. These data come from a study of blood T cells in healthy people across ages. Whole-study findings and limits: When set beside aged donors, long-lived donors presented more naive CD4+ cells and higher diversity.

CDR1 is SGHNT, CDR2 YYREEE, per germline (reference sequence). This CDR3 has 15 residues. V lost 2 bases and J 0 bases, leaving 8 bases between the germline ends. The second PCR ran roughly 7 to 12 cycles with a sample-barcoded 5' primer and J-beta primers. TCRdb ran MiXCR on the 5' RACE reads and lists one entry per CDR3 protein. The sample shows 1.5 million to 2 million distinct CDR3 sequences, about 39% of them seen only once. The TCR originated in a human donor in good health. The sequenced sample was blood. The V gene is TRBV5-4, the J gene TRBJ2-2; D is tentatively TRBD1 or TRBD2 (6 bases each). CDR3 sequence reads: CASSFRGPNTGELFF. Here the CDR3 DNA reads TGTGCCAGCAGCTTCCGGGGGCCGAACACCGGGGAGCTGTTTTTT.